These 15 T cell receptor beta chains originate from one sample sequenced in a study of blood T cell repertoires in COVID-19 (TCRdb year 2020). The library was generated by the immunoSEQ multiplex PCR assay. Not all clones reach the TCRdb copy of this immuneACCESS table, which keeps in-frame sequences only. Checked studies attribute under half of the gap to unresolved V genes and leave the rest unexplained. Recorded for this sample are 200,000 to 250,000 clones; 83% of them occurred a single time. The ten largest clonotypes hold 6.5% to 9% of the sample. Specimen: peripheral blood. These receptors all come from a woman in her 50s with acute or convalescent COVID-19.

The gene calls are TRBV20-1 and TRBJ2-5, with 7 bases aligning to TRBD2. The CDR3 sequence is 13 residues long. Germline V gene sequence: CDR1 DFQATT, CDR2 SNEGSKA (reference sequence). The junction had 6 bases not matched to a gene; V was cut back by 3 bases and J by 5 bases. CDR3 region: CSASLAGAETQYF. The CDR3 bases are TGCAGTGCTAGTCTCGCGGGAGCTGAGACCCAGTACTTC.

The rearrangement joins TRBV27 to TRBJ1-1, with D maybe TRBD1 (5 bases). V dropped 5 bases and J dropped 1 base, with 14 bases sitting between them. CDR3 length equals 15 residues. The germline V gene has CDR1 MNHEY and CDR2 SMNVEV (reference sequence). CDR3 sequence: CASSPPGHQNTEAFF. CDR3 coding DNA: TGTGCCAGCAGTCCCCCTGGACACCAGAACACTGAAGCTTTCTTT.

The rearrangement uses TRBV20-1 and TRBJ2-3; TRBD2 aligns across 11 bases. J lost 3 bases, V lost 3 bases, and 5 bases had no gene match. Looked up from germline, CDR1 is DFQATT and CDR2 is SNEGSKA (reference sequence). CDR3 length equals 15 residues. CDR3 sequence reads: CSASLLAGDTDTQYF. In DNA, the CDR3 is TGCAGTGCTAGTCTACTAGCGGGAGATACAGATACGCAGTATTTT.

J is TRBJ1-3 and V is TRBV7-2; D is unclear. Germline CDR1 is SGHTA and CDR2 is FQGNSA. The CDR3 length is 16 residues. The V gene lost 3 bases and the J gene lost 2 bases, with 14 bases spanning the gap. The CDR3 protein is CASSFGPGSAGNTIYF. DNA of the CDR3: TGTGCCAGCAGCTTTGGGCCGGGAAGTGCTGGAAACACCATATATTTT.

The chain links TRBV6-5 to TRBJ1-5, with TRBD1 as a possible D gene (5 bases). V shed 6 bases and J shed 0 bases, with 9 bases lying between them. This CDR3 region has 14 residues. Germline V gene lookup returns CDR1 MNHEY and CDR2 SVGAGI. This chain's CDR3 is CASSPDSSNQPQHF. The CDR3 bases are TGTGCCAGCAGCCCAGACAGTAGCAATCAGCCCCAGCATTTT.

The chain is built from TRBV7-9 and TRBJ1-6; the D gene is possibly TRBD1 (5 bases). CDR1 is SEHNR, CDR2 FQNEAQ, per germline (reference sequence). The CDR3 spans 15 residues. Trimming took 1 base from V and 6 from J, leaving 10 bases between them. The CDR3 sequence: CASSLGGRPNSPLHF. CDR3 DNA sequence: TGTGCCAGCAGCTTAGGGGGCCGACCTAATTCACCCCTCCACTTT.

This clone was counted a few times. V and J are TRBV28 and TRBJ1-5; D gene uncertain. In germline, CDR1 is MDHEN, CDR2 SYDVKM. The CDR3 is 15 amino acids. Trimming cost V 1 base and J 0 bases, with 7 bases left between them. The CDR3 is CASSLFGDSNQPQHF. The CDR3 DNA follows: TGTGCCAGCAGTTTATTCGGAGATAGCAATCAGCCCCAGCATTTT.

The chain joins TRBV6-5 to TRBJ2-5; 8 nucleotides align to TRBD1. The junction had 10 bases not matched to a gene; V was cut back by 7 bases and J by 3 bases. The CDR3 loop spans 15 amino acids. The germline CDR1 and CDR2 sequences are MNHEY and SVGAGI. The CDR3 region has the DNA TGTGCCAGCACCCGATCCGGGACAGGAAAAGAGACCCAGTACTTC. Translation gives CASTRSGTGKETQYF.

This clone was recorded once. The rearrangement links TRBV4-1 to TRBJ2-7; no firm D call. CDR1 is MGHRA, CDR2 YSYEKL, per germline. Trimming shortened V by 7 bases and J by 2 bases, and 12 bases separated the two germline ends. The CDR3 length is 13 residues. The CDR3 coding sequence is TGCGCCAGCAACCCAGGCAGGACCTACGAGCAGTACTTC. Its protein is CASNPGRTYEQYF.

In DNA form, the CDR3 reads TGTGCCAGCAGTGAAACAGGGGTTGGAAACACCATATATTTT. As protein: CASSETGVGNTIYF. The chain joins TRBV25-1 to TRBJ1-3; 7 nucleotides align to TRBD1. The germline gives CDR1 MGHDK, CDR2 SYGVNS. The junction had 1 base not matched to a gene; V was cut back by 2 bases and J by 3 bases. The CDR3 contains 14 residues.

J is TRBJ1-6 and V is TRBV7-2; D call uncertain. CDR1 and CDR2 (germline): SGHTA, FQGNSA. This CDR3 has 12 residues. V dropped 4 bases and J dropped 13 bases, with 11 bases sitting between them. The CDR3 loop reads CASSSPTAPLHF. Here the CDR3 DNA reads TGTGCCAGCAGCTCCCCAACAGCCCCCCTCCACTTT.

For the CDR3, the DNA is TGTGCCAGCAGTTCGCTTGCGGGAGGGCCAAGCTCCTACAATGAGCAGTTCTTC. Protein: CASSSLAGGPSSYNEQFF. The genes are TRBV28 and TRBJ2-1, with 9 bases lining up with TRBD2. CDR3 length: 18 amino acids. Germline V lookup: CDR1 MDHEN, CDR2 SYDVKM. The ends lost 4 bases at V and 0 bases at J; junction bases unmatched: 10.

The V gene is TRBV9, the J gene TRBJ2-7; TRBD1 aligns across 7 bases. The J segment lost 6 bases and the V segment lost 2 bases, leaving 5 bases of the junction unmatched. Germline V gives CDR1 SGDLS, CDR2 YYNGEE. The CDR3 spans 13 residues. The CDR3 spells CASSVGQVGEQYF. The CDR3 region has the DNA TGTGCCAGCAGCGTCGGACAGGTTGGCGAGCAGTACTTC.

This clone was observed a single time. The V and J genes are TRBV7-2 and TRBJ2-1; 10 bases match TRBD2. The length of the CDR3 is 18 residues. V gave up 2 bases and J gave up 3 bases; unmatched junction bases: 10. Per germline, CDR1 SGHTA and CDR2 FQGNSA. CDR3 in amino acids: CASSLPPITSGNYNEQFF. The CDR3 DNA reads as TGTGCCAGCAGCTTACCCCCGATTACTAGCGGGAACTACAATGAGCAGTTCTTC.

This sequence joins TRBV7-9 and TRBJ1-6; D remains unclear. The germline V gene encodes CDR1 SEHNR and CDR2 FQNEAQ (reference sequence). V was cut by 5 bases and J by 0 bases, with 8 bases left in between. CDR3 length: 15 amino acids. CDR3 nucleotide sequence: TGTGCCAGCAGCGTCGATAGCTCCTATAATTCACCCCTCCACTTT. Its protein is CASSVDSSYNSPLHF.